This TCR beta chain was profiled in a study of blood T cell repertoires in COVID-19. Study summary: Samples of COVID-19 (acute and convalescent) were obtained from the United States, Italy and Spain. Sources were T cells, B-cell-depleted T cells, or PBMCs; the material itself was cDNA or gDNA.

The CDR3 totals 23 residues. J was trimmed by 0 bases and V by 0 bases; bases with no gene match: 20. Looked up from germline, CDR1 is SGDLS and CDR2 is YYNGEE. In the source study's methods: Researchers report that nucleated cell counts were estimated from reference gene primer amplification. Generated by immunoSEQ multiplex PCR, the TCRdb table keeps only in-frame clones and is missing some. D and trimming come from the DNA, and the V and J calls and clone size come from that table. The sample holds about 150,000 clones, approximately 80% seen once. The receptor was isolated from a woman between 55 and 75 years old with acute or convalescent COVID-19. The source material was peripheral blood. V usage is TRBV9 and J usage is TRBJ2-1, with 11 positions matching TRBD2. The CDR3 DNA follows: TGTGCCAGCAGCGTAGCTATACTGGGACTAGCGGTCACCTCAGACAGCTCCTACAATGAGCAGTTCTTC. Encoded protein: CASSVAILGLAVTSDSSYNEQFF.